This T cell receptor beta chain is drawn from a study of T cell responses to AZD1222 COVID-19 vaccine. Study-wide results and caveats: Spike-wide vaccine-associated CD4 TCRs dominated at 160-218 and 743-854. Epitopes outside B.1.351 and B.1.1.7 mutated regions reportedly drew nearly half of spike TCRs.

The data were produced by immunoSEQ multiplex PCR, yet TCRdb's version contains in-frame clones alone and is incomplete. The table shows 150,000 to 200,000 clones, with 85% to 90% occurring only once. Worth noting for this clone: Its target is unknown.

This specimen was peripheral blood, taken 28 days after the second dose of the MenACWY control vaccine. This receptor was taken from an adult who received the MenACWY meningococcal vaccine as a control.

The CDR3 protein is CASSVSGGETQYF. The CDR3 region has the DNA TGTGCCAGCAGCGTATCAGGGGGGGAGACCCAGTACTTC. V is TRBV9 and J is TRBJ2-5, with D possibly being TRBD1 (7 bases). This CDR3 has 13 residues. Trimming pared 1 base from V and 5 bases from J, leaving 9 bases between. The germline CDR1 and CDR2 sequences are SGDLS and YYNGEE.